Included here is one T cell receptor beta chain sequence, with context. This entry comes from a study of blood T cell repertoires in COVID-19. Study information: Acute-phase and convalescent COVID-19 samples originated in the United States, Italy and Spain. PBMCs, B-cell-depleted T cells, or T cells were the source of the cDNA or gDNA that made up the material.

Per the germline V gene, CDR1 is SEHNR and CDR2 is FQNEAQ (reference sequence). Trimming shortened V by 4 bases and J by 7 bases, and 14 bases separated the two germline ends. This CDR3 comprises 15 residues. Under the authors' procedure: Estimates of nucleated cell counts were drawn from the amplification of reference gene primers. The assay was immunoSEQ multiplex PCR, and TCRdb's table has in-frame clones only and misses some. V and J calls and clone size are as listed in that table; D and trimming were resolved from the DNA. The sample carries over 150,000 clones, 85% recorded once. Material: PBMCs or T cells enriched from blood (not recorded which). This chain links TRBV7-9 with TRBJ1-6; maybe TRBD1 (5 bases). This clonotype was obtained from a man in his forties or fifties who had recovered from COVID-19. DNA for the CDR3: TGTGCCAGCAGCTCACTACAGGACGCCAATTCACCCCTCCACTTT. It encodes CASSSLQDANSPLHF.